The 29 T cell receptor beta chains below were found in one sample sequenced in a study of T cells in women clearing cervical HPV infection. Clones were sequenced by immunoSEQ multiplex PCR, and TCRdb holds only the in-frame ones, with some missing. The table lists fewer than 25,000 clones. The sequencing sample was made of blood buffy coat. The source of these receptors is a woman aged 18-70 years with a cervical HPV16 infection that either progressed to CIN3+ or cleared (not recorded which).

A note on this clone: Read sequence stops 3 residues before the CDR3 end, and the germline J gene provides the missing end. The sample has other DNA sequences that encode this CDR3 too. This rearrangement joins TRBV18 to TRBJ2-4, with 9 bases matching TRBD1. Germline V gene lookup returns CDR1 KGHSH and CDR2 LQKENI. There are 18 residues in the CDR3. V gave up 3 bases and J gave up 0 bases; unmatched junction bases: 9. The chain's CDR3 is CASSPLPWTGVAKNIQYF. Partial CDR3 DNA: TGTGCCAGCTCACCCCTCCCCTGGACAGGGGTAGCCAAAAACATT.

On this clone itself: With the read ending 3 residues before the CDR3 end, the germline J gene is used to fill in that end. The chain joins TRBV7-3 to TRBJ1-2; the D gene is possibly TRBD1 (6 bases). The CDR3 spans 14 residues. The germline CDR1 and CDR2 sequences are SGHTA and FQGTGA. CDR3 bases read: TGTGCCAGCACCGTGGCGGGGGGCACAGATACC. Translated, it gives CASTVAGGTDT. The full CDR3 reads CASTVAGGTDTYTF. The whole variable domain, filled in from reference TRBV7-3 and TRBJ1-2, reads GAGVSQTPSNKVTEKGKYVELRCDPISGHTALYWYRQSLGQGPEFLIYFQGTGAADDSGLPNDRFFAVRPEGSVSTLKIQRTERGDSAVYLCASTVAGGTDTYTFGSGTRLTVV.

Remarks on this clone: The read ends 3 residues early relative to the CDR3; the germline J gene fills the gap. The chain joins TRBV29-1 to TRBJ1-5, with no clear D. Trimming shortened V by 0 bases and J by 4 bases, and 7 bases separated the two germline ends. The CDR3 sequence is 13 residues long. Germline CDR1 SQVTM, CDR2 ANQGSEA. CDR3 protein: CSVEDFPNQPQHF. CDR3 DNA (partial): TGCAGCGTTGAAGATTTCCCAAATCAGCCC.

Comments on this clone: The CDR3 end lies 3 residues beyond the end of the read and is filled in from the germline J gene. V and J are TRBV5-1 and TRBJ1-2, with a weak D call TRBD1 (5 bases). The CDR3 runs 15 residues. Per the germline V gene, CDR1 is SGHRS and CDR2 is YFSETQ. The V end lost 0 bases, the J end lost 2 bases, and 11 bases lay between the germline ends. CDR3 loop: CASSLEAGPNYGYTF. CDR3 bases read: TGCGCCAGCAGCTTGGAGGCAGGGCCAAACTATGGC.

About this clone: From the germline J gene comes the end of the CDR3, since the read stops 3 residues before it. The chain links TRBV2 to TRBJ2-7; TRBD2 matches at 8 bases. The CDR3 loop spans 15 amino acids. Germline CDR1 and CDR2: SNHLY and FYNNEI. Losses at the gene ends were 0 bases for V and 6 bases for J; bases not matched to a gene: 7. The sequenced part of the CDR3 DNA is TGTGCCAGCAGTGAAGCGGGACTAGGGTCCGGCGAG. It specifies CASSEAGLGSGE. The full CDR3 sequence reads CASSEAGLGSGEQYF.

Notes on this clone: The read gets to within 3 residues of the CDR3 end, and the germline J gene fills in the rest. The V call is TRBV6-2 or TRBV6-3, the J call TRBJ2-7; 10 bases match TRBD2. The V and J ends lost 5 bases and 3 bases, in that order; junction bases with no gene match: 7. The CDR3 loop spans 15 amino acids. Germline V gene sequence: CDR1 MNHEY, CDR2 SVGEGT. The CDR3 sequence is CASSQPGTSVYEQYF. Partial CDR3 DNA: TGTGCCAGCAGTCAGCCCGGGACTAGCGTCTACGAG.

A note on this clone: Sequencing ends 3 residues short of the CDR3 end; the germline J gene provides the rest. The gene calls are TRBV7-6 and TRBJ2-3, with 7 bases identical to TRBD2. J lost 3 bases, V lost 5 bases, and 17 bases had no gene match. The germline V gene has CDR1 SGHVS and CDR2 FNYEAQ. The CDR3 is 18 residues long. This CDR3 reads CASSPGLGGRGGTDTQYF. CDR3 DNA, as far as it was read: TGTGCCAGCAGCCCCGGGTTAGGCGGGAGAGGAGGTACAGATACG.

In the case of this clone: The CDR3 end is not reached by the read, which stops 3 residues before it; the germline J gene fills it in. The same CDR3 is also encoded by other DNA sequences in this sample. The chain combines TRBV2 with TRBJ1-3; 8 bases agree with TRBD1. Per the germline V gene, CDR1 is SNHLY and CDR2 is FYNNEI. V dropped 9 bases and J dropped 1; count of bases not matched to a gene: 5. The CDR3 is made up of 14 amino acids. The sequenced CDR3 bases are TGTGCCAGGGACAGGGTAGTATCTGGAAACACC. Translation gives CARDRVVSGNT. The entire CDR3 protein is CARDRVVSGNTIYF.

As for this clone: The read falls 3 residues short of the CDR3 end, and the missing part is taken from the germline J gene. The V and J genes are TRBV5-1 and TRBJ1-6; D gene ambiguous. This CDR3 has 15 amino acids. The germline V gene encodes CDR1 SGHRS and CDR2 YFSETQ. V was trimmed by 0 bases and J by 0 bases, leaving 4 bases between them. The CDR3 loop reads CASSLDSSYNSPLHF. The CDR3 bases that were read are TGCGCCAGCAGCTTGGACAGCTCCTATAATTCACCC.

Of note for this clone: With the read ending 3 residues before the CDR3 end, the germline J gene is used to fill in that end. The V call is TRBV19, the J call TRBJ2-7; 10 nucleotides match TRBD2. This CDR3 is built from 16 residues. The germline V gene has CDR1 LNHDA and CDR2 SQIVND (reference sequence). The V segment lost 3 bases and the J segment 3 bases; nucleotides outside the gene matches: 8. CDR3 protein: CASSMASGSHYYEQYF. The CDR3 DNA, read in part, is TGTGCCAGTAGTATGGCTAGCGGGAGCCACTACTACGAG.

Comments on this clone: The DNA ends 3 residues before the CDR3 does, and the rest of the CDR3 is filled in from the germline J gene. The chain recombines TRBV23-1 with TRBJ1-1; no definite D call. TRBV23-1 is identified as an open reading frame with a role that is uncertain. Trimming cost V 4 bases and J 4 bases, with 13 bases left between them. The length of the CDR3 is 14 residues. CDR3 loop: CASSLSCVGTEAFF. CDR3 DNA (partial): TGCGCCAGCAGTCTAAGTTGCGTCGGCACTGAA.

Notes on this clone: The CDR3 goes on 3 residues after the read ends, and that part is filled in from the germline J gene. The rearrangement links TRBV18 to TRBJ1-2; D not certain. Germline CDR1 KGHSH, CDR2 LQKENI. This CDR3 region has 14 residues. The sequenced CDR3 bases are TGTGCCAGCTCACCCCAGTCCTTGAGTAATGAC. Translated: CASSPQSLSND. The complete CDR3 protein is CASSPQSLSNDYTF. Supplemented by reference TRBV18 and TRBJ1-2, the full variable domain reads NAGVMQNPRHLVRRRGQEARLRCSPMKGHSHVYWYRQLPEEGLKFMVYLQKENIIDESGMPKERFSAEFPKEGPSILRIQQVVRGDSAAYFCASSPQSLSNDYTFGSGTRLTVV.

Points on this clone: The DNA ends 3 residues before the CDR3 does, and the rest of the CDR3 is filled in from the germline J gene. The rearrangement links TRBV18 to TRBJ2-3; 9 bases map to TRBD1. CDR1 and CDR2 from the germline V gene are KGHSH and LQKENI. The CDR3 has 15 residues. Trimming cost V 3 bases and J 3 bases; bases outside gene matches: 4. The covered CDR3 bases are TGTGCCAGCTCACCCGGGGACAGGGCTACAGATACG. It specifies CASSPGDRATDT. The entire CDR3 protein is CASSPGDRATDTQYF.

On this clone itself: The read stops 3 residues short of the end of the CDR3; the missing end is completed from the germline J gene. The V gene is TRBV6-2 or TRBV6-3, the J gene TRBJ2-7; weak D call: TRBD2 (5 bases). V dropped 6 bases and J dropped 2 bases, with 8 bases sitting between them. The CDR3 runs to 12 residues. Germline-derived CDR1 and CDR2 are MNHEY and SVGEGT. The CDR3 loop is CASRAEAYEQYF. The DNA read from the CDR3 is TGTGCCAGCAGGGCGGAGGCCTACGAG.

Concerning this clone: The read gets to within 3 residues of the CDR3 end, and the germline J gene fills in the rest. The V call is TRBV20-1, the J call TRBJ2-3; D unresolved. Trimming stripped 5 bases from V and 1 base from J, with 10 bases between. The CDR3 has 13 amino acids. CDR1 is DFQATT and CDR2 is SNEGSKA in the germline V gene (reference sequence). The CDR3 region is CSAPWPRTDTQYF. CDR3 bases read: TGCAGTGCTCCATGGCCACGCACAGATACG.

Details on this clone: The CDR3 end lies 3 residues beyond the end of the read and is filled in from the germline J gene. The chain employs TRBV5-1 and TRBJ2-1; possible D gene TRBD1, 5 bases. Trimming shortened V by 4 bases and J by 1 base, and 9 bases separated the two germline ends. CDR3 length: 14 amino acids. The germline gives CDR1 SGHRS, CDR2 YFSETQ. This CDR3 reads CASSPTESYNEQFF. CDR3 DNA, as far as it was read: TGCGCCAGCAGCCCGACAGAGTCCTACAATGAG.

Turning to this clone: The missing CDR3 end, 3 residues past where the read stops, is filled in from the germline J gene. The chain joins TRBV29-1 to TRBJ1-1; TRBD1 matches 10 bases. The J segment lost 3 bases and the V segment lost 4 bases, leaving 8 bases of the junction unmatched. The CDR3 totals 15 residues. CDR1 is SQVTM and CDR2 is ANQGSEA in the germline V gene. CDR3 region: CSVVRDRGIDTEAFF. The covered CDR3 bases are TGCAGCGTTGTACGGGACAGGGGAATAGACACTGAA. The variable domain in full, completed from reference TRBV29-1 and TRBJ1-1, reads SAVISQKPSRDICQRGTSLTIQCQVDSQVTMMFWYRQQPGQSLTLIATANQGSEATYESGFVIDKFPISRPNLTFSTLTVSNMSPEDSSIYLCSVVRDRGIDTEAFFGQGTRLTVV.

For this clone: The sequenced fragment ends 3 residues before the CDR3 boundary, so the rest is inferred from the germline J gene. The chain recombines TRBV30 with TRBJ2-2; D call uncertain. This CDR3 comprises 13 residues. From germline, CDR1 is GTSNPN and CDR2 SVGIG (reference sequence). The germline V and J ends were trimmed by 8 bases and 0 bases, with 10 bases remaining between them. The CDR3 bases that were read are TGTGCCGGAACAGAGACGAACACCGGGGAG. Translated, it gives CAGTETNTGE. The entire CDR3 is CAGTETNTGELFF.

Notes on this clone: The observed sequence ends 3 residues before the CDR3 terminus, with the missing tail filled in from the germline J gene. The rearrangement links TRBV5-1 to TRBJ1-6; 8 bases line up with TRBD1. The junction had 12 bases not matched to a gene; V was cut back by 4 bases and J by 0 bases. CDR1 SGHRS and CDR2 YFSETQ come from the germline V gene. The CDR3 is made up of 19 amino acids. The CDR3 is CASSVIGQGRSSYNSPLHF. The sequenced part of the CDR3 DNA is TGCGCCAGCAGCGTTATTGGACAGGGTCGGAGCTCCTATAATTCACCC.

Points on this clone: The read ends 3 residues shy of where the CDR3 ends; the end is completed using the germline J gene. This sequence joins TRBV7-9 and TRBJ1-2, with a tentative D call TRBD1 (5 bases). This CDR3 is 15 amino acids long. The germline V gene has CDR1 SEHNR and CDR2 FQNEAQ (reference sequence). Partial CDR3 DNA: TGTGCCAGCAGCCCGATAGCGGGGCCCCTCAATGAC. Amino acid sequence: CASSPIAGPLND. From start to end, the CDR3 is CASSPIAGPLNDYTF.

A word on this clone: From the germline J gene comes the end of the CDR3, since the read stops 3 residues before it. The J gene is TRBJ2-5, the V gene TRBV2; weak D call: TRBD2 (5 bases). From germline, CDR1 is SNHLY and CDR2 FYNNEI. The length of the CDR3 is 13 residues. CDR3 residues: CASLTDSAETQYF. The sequenced part of the CDR3 DNA is TGTGCTAGCCTAACGGACTCCGCAGAGACC.

To note about this clone: The read terminates 3 residues ahead of where the CDR3 ends, so the germline J gene completes it. This chain links TRBV20-1 with TRBJ2-4; possible D gene TRBD1, 5 bases. The germline CDR1 and CDR2 sequences are DFQATT and SNEGSKA (reference sequence). V was cut by 0 bases and J by 0 bases, with 9 bases left in between. The CDR3 totals 15 residues. The CDR3 is CSARDIRGAKNIQYF. The CDR3 DNA, read in part, is TGCAGTGCTAGAGATATAAGGGGAGCCAAAAACATT.

Of note for this clone: The CDR3 extends 3 residues past the end of the read, so its final part is completed from the germline J gene. The chain is built from TRBV5-1 and TRBJ2-1, with 11 bases fitting TRBD2. The CDR3 runs to 18 residues. Losses at the gene ends were 4 bases for V and 5 bases for J; bases not matched to a gene: 14. Germline assignment: CDR1 SGHRS and CDR2 YFSETQ. The covered CDR3 bases are TGCGCCAGCAGCAGGGGTAGCGGGAGGGACTTCTACCACAATGAG. Protein sequence: CASSRGSGRDFYHNE. Given in full, the CDR3 is CASSRGSGRDFYHNEQFF.

Details on this clone: Coverage ceases 3 residues before the CDR3 finishes, and the germline J gene fills in the end. The J gene is TRBJ2-7, the V gene TRBV30; D is perhaps TRBD2 (6 bases). The CDR3 covers 14 residues. Trimming pared 3 bases from V and 0 bases from J, leaving 12 bases between. Germline V gene data show CDR1 as GTSNPN and CDR2 as SVGIG (reference sequence). Incomplete CDR3 DNA: TGTGCCTGGAGCGGGGAGGAGAGCTCCTACGAG. It codes for CAWSGEESSYE. The full CDR3 sequence reads CAWSGEESSYEQYF.

Note on this clone: The read falls 3 residues short of the CDR3 end, and the missing part is taken from the germline J gene. The chain combines TRBV2 with TRBJ1-2; 7 bases line up with TRBD1. The V segment lost 3 bases and the J segment 3 bases; nucleotides outside the gene matches: 1. Germline-derived CDR1 and CDR2 are SNHLY and FYNNEI. The CDR3 is 13 residues long. CDR3 residues: CASSEGTDYGYTF. The CDR3 DNA, read in part, is TGTGCCAGCAGTGAGGGGACAGACTATGGC. Together with reference TRBV2 and TRBJ1-2, the CDR3 gives the full variable domain: EPEVTQTPSHQVTQMGQEVILRCVPISNHLYFYWYRQILGQKVEFLVSFYNNEISEKSEIFDDQFSVERPDGSNFTLKIRSTKLEDSAMYFCASSEGTDYGYTFGSGTRLTVV.

As concerns this clone: The read comes to an end 3 residues before the CDR3 does, leaving the germline J gene to fill in the end. This rearrangement joins TRBV7-9 to TRBJ2-3, with a possible D match to TRBD1 (6 bases). Per the germline V gene, CDR1 is SEHNR and CDR2 is FQNEAQ (reference sequence). CDR3 length: 14 residues. The CDR3 here is CASSFRTVQETQYF. The CDR3 DNA, read in part, is TGTGCCAGCAGCTTCCGGACAGTCCAAGAGACG.

About this clone itself: The sequenced fragment ends 3 residues before the CDR3 boundary, so the rest is inferred from the germline J gene. The rearrangement links TRBV5-1 to TRBJ2-7; 7 bases agree with TRBD2. The trim removed 4 bases at V and 5 bases at J, leaving 15 bases unmatched. The CDR3 covers 16 residues. CDR1 SGHRS and CDR2 YFSETQ come from the germline V gene. The covered CDR3 bases are TGCGCCAGCAGCCGAACTTCCGCTAGCGGACATAACGAG. Translation gives CASSRTSASGHNE. Given in full, the CDR3 is CASSRTSASGHNEQYF.

With respect to this clone: The read terminates 3 residues ahead of where the CDR3 ends, so the germline J gene completes it. The chain uses TRBV13 and TRBJ2-7, with TRBD1 identical over 7 bases. With V trimmed by 0 bases and J by 3 bases, 8 bases remained unmatched. CDR3 length equals 16 residues. Germline CDR1 PRHDT, CDR2 FYEKMQ (reference sequence). Incomplete CDR3 DNA: TGTGCCAGCAGCTTAGGCCGGACAGGAGAGTTCTACGAG. It yields the protein CASSLGRTGEFYE. The entire CDR3 protein reads CASSLGRTGEFYEQYF. The entire variable domain, with the rest obtained from reference TRBV13 and TRBJ2-7, is as follows: AAGVIQSPRHLIKEKRETATLKCYPIPRHDTVYWYQQGPGQDPQFLISFYEKMQSDKGSIPDRFSAQQFSDYHSELNMSSLELGDSALYFCASSLGRTGEFYEQYFGPGTRLTVT.

On this clone: The CDR3 end falls 3 residues outside the read, so it is completed with the germline J gene. The chain employs TRBV20-1 and TRBJ2-1; TRBD1 agrees at 12 bases. V dropped 0 bases and J dropped 7; count of bases not matched to a gene: 7. Germline-derived CDR1 and CDR2 are DFQATT and SNEGSKA (reference sequence). The CDR3 consists of 16 residues. The CDR3 protein is CSARDTGTGGKNEQFF. Incomplete CDR3 DNA: TGCAGTGCTAGAGATACCGGGACAGGGGGCAAGAATGAG.